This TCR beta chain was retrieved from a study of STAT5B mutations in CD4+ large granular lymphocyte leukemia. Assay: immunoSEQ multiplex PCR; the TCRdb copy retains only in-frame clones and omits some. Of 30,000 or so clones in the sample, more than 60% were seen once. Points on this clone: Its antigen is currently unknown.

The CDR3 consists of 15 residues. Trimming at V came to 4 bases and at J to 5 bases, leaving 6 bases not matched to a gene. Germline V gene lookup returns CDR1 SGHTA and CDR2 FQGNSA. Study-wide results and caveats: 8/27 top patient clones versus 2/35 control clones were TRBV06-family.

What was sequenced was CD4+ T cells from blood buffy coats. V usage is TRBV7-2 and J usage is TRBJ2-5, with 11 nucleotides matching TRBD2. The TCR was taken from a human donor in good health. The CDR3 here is CASSSGTSGWETQYF. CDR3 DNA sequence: TGTGCCAGCAGCTCCGGGACTAGCGGTTGGGAGACCCAGTACTTC.